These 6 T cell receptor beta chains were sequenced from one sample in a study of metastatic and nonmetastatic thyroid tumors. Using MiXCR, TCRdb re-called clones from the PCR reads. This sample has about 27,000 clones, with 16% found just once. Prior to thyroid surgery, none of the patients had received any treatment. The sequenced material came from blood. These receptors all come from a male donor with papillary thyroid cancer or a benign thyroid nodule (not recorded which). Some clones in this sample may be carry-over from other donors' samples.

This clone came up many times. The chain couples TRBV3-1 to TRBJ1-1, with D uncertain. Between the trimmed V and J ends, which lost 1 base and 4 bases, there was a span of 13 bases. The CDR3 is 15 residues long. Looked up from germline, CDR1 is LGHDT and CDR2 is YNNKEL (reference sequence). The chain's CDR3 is CASSQAGWSSTEAFF. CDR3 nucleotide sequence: TGTGCCAGCAGCCAAGCTGGGTGGAGTTCCACTGAAGCTTTCTTT.

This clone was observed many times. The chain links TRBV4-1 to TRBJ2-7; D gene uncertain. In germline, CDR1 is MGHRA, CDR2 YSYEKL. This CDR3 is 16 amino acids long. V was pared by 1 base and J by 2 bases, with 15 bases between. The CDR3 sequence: CASSQGPRGRTYEQYF. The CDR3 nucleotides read TGCGCCAGCAGCCAAGGACCCAGAGGACGTACCTACGAGCAGTACTTC.

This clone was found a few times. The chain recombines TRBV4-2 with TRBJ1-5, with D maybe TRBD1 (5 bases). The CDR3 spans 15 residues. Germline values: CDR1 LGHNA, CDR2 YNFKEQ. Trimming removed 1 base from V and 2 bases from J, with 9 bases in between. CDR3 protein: CASSQGGLGNQPQHF. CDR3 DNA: TGTGCCAGCAGCCAAGGGGGGTTAGGCAATCAGCCCCAGCATTTT.

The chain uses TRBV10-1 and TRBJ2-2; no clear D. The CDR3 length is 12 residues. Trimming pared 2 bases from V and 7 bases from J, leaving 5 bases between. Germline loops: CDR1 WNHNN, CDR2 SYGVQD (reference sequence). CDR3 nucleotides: TGCGCCAGCAGTGAGGGTGGCGGGGAGCTGTTTTTT. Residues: CASSEGGGELFF.

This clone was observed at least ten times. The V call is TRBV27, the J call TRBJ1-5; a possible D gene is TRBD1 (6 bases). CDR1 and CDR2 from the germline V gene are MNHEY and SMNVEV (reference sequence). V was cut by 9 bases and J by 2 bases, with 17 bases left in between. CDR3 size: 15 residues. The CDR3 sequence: CARFRRGHRNQPQHF. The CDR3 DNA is TGTGCCAGATTCAGACGGGGACACCGCAATCAGCCCCAGCATTTT.

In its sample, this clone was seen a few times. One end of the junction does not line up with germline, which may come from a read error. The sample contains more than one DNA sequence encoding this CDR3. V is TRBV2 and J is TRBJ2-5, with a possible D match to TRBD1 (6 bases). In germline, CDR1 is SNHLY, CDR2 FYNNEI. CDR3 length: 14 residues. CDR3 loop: CASEETGGQETQYF. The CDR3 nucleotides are TGTGCCAGCGAGGAGACAGGCGGCCAAGAGACCCAGTACTTT. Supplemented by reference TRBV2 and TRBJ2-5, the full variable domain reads EPEVTQTPSHQVTQMGQEVILRCVPISNHLYFYWYRQILGQKVEFLVSFYNNEISEKSEIFDDQFSVERPDGSNFTLKIRSTKLEDSAMYFCASEETGGQETQYFGPGTRLLVL.